Presented here are 20 T cell receptor beta chains from one specimen sequenced in a study of beta chain features in type 1 diabetes. Every isolated RNA sample was fully reverse transcribed, so sequencing captured expressed TCRB transcripts. Some clones are missing from TCRdb's copy, which holds only in-frame ones; the method was immunoSEQ multiplex PCR. There are under 300,000 clones in the sample; 11% occur only once, and about 0.018% lies in the top ten. Study-level findings and limits: TCRB CDR3s from Type 1 diabetes patients were moderately but significantly shorter in all four CD4+ subsets.

What these receptors recognize is not known. Sequencing was performed on naive CD4+ T cells from blood. All receptors come from a man aged 25-45 years with type 1 diabetes.

V usage is TRBV15 and J usage is TRBJ2-7; weak D call: TRBD2 (5 bases). V lost 0 bases to trimming and J lost 0 bases, with 15 bases between them. Per germline, CDR1 LNHNV and CDR2 YYDKDF (reference sequence). This CDR3 has 17 amino acids. Written as DNA, the CDR3 is TGTGCCACCAGCAGAGATTCAGGAGGCGTAATCTCCTACGAGCAGTACTTC. It codes for CATSRDSGGVISYEQYF.

The rearrangement joins TRBV18 to TRBJ1-1; TRBD1 agrees at 9 bases. The CDR3 is 15 amino acids. Germline V gene lookup returns CDR1 KGHSH and CDR2 LQKENI. V shed 6 bases, J shed 1 base, and the junction held 6 bases outside the gene matches. The CDR3 protein is CASSSQGATNTEAFF. In DNA form, the CDR3 reads TGTGCCAGCTCGTCACAGGGGGCAACGAACACTGAAGCTTTCTTT.

The chain has TRBV9 and TRBJ2-1; perhaps TRBD2 as D (7 bases). The CDR3 covers 16 residues. Trimming removed 1 base at V and 2 bases at J, with 13 bases between. Germline V gene data show CDR1 as SGDLS and CDR2 as YYNGEE. The CDR3 sequence: CASSVLGGATYNEQFF. CDR3 nucleotides: TGTGCCAGCAGCGTATTAGGGGGGGCCACCTACAATGAGCAGTTCTTC.

The rearrangement uses TRBV5-1 and TRBJ2-5; 7 nucleotides agree with TRBD2. Germline CDR1 is SGHRS and CDR2 is YFSETQ. The ends lost 1 base at V and 3 bases at J; junction bases unmatched: 3. The CDR3 loop spans 14 amino acids. The CDR3 nucleotides read TGCGCCAGCAGCTTGAGTCTAGCGGAAGAGACCCAGTACTTC. Translated: CASSLSLAEETQYF.

This clone was seen a handful of times. The genes are TRBV9 and TRBJ2-7; the D gene is possibly TRBD2 (5 bases). The V end was cut by 0 bases, the J end by 6 bases, with 13 bases between. The V gene's germline CDR1 is SGDLS and CDR2 YYNGEE. This CDR3 has 14 amino acids. The CDR3 nucleotides read TGTGCCAGCAGCGTAGTGGACGGGAACGGCGAGCAGTACTTC. Protein sequence: CASSVVDGNGEQYF.

With regard to this clone: Other DNA sequences in the same sample also yield this CDR3. The chain combines TRBV5-4 with TRBJ2-3, with D uncertain. The CDR3 has 14 residues. Germline values: CDR1 SGHNT, CDR2 YYREEE (reference sequence). Trimming stripped 3 bases from V and 1 base from J, with 9 bases between. CDR3 sequence reads: CASSSPRGTDTQYF. The CDR3, as DNA: TGTGCCAGCAGCTCTCCCCGGGGCACAGATACGCAGTATTTT.

This clone came up a few times. The chain is built from TRBV9 and TRBJ1-6; 10 nucleotides align to TRBD1. The CDR3 runs to 14 residues. Trimming took 5 bases from V and 7 from J; bases not matched to a gene: 3. Germline CDR1 SGDLS, CDR2 YYNGEE. The CDR3 DNA follows: TGTGCCAGCAGTGGGGACAGGGGAAATTCACCCCTCCACTTT. Translating it yields CASSGDRGNSPLHF.

This clone occurred a few times. The chain joins TRBV29-1 to TRBJ2-1; the D gene is possibly TRBD2 (5 bases). Germline values: CDR1 SQVTM, CDR2 ANQGSEA. The CDR3 is 17 residues long. The V end was cut by 4 bases, the J end by 7 bases, with 26 bases between. CDR3 nucleotides: TGCAGCGTTGGACACCGGGGAATCCCACGCCCCGCGAATGAGCAGTTCTTC. It is translated as CSVGHRGIPRPANEQFF.

V and J are TRBV23-1 and TRBJ2-7; a possible D gene is TRBD1 (5 bases). TRBV23-1 is labeled an ORF, and its function is uncertain. The CDR3 is 16 residues long. V was shortened by 0 bases and J by 2 bases, with 14 bases between the two germline ends. For the CDR3, the DNA is TGCGCCAGCAGTCAATCGAGGTGGCAGGGCGCCTACGAGCAGTACTTC. Its protein product is CASSQSRWQGAYEQYF.

The rearrangement links TRBV4-2 to TRBJ1-1; D gene unclear. The V and J ends lost 0 bases and 6 bases respectively, with 8 bases between them. The germline gives CDR1 LGHNA, CDR2 YNFKEQ. The CDR3 has 13 residues. The CDR3 is CASSQETGAEAFF. In nucleotides, the CDR3 is TGTGCCAGCAGCCAAGAGACCGGGGCTGAAGCTTTCTTT.

The genes are TRBV9 and TRBJ2-2, with a possible D match to TRBD2 (5 bases). The germline V gene has CDR1 SGDLS and CDR2 YYNGEE. Trimming left V 0 bases short and J 7 bases short, with 10 bases between. This CDR3 is built from 14 residues. The chain's CDR3 is CASSVDVEDGELFF. Here the CDR3 DNA reads TGTGCCAGCAGCGTAGACGTGGAGGACGGGGAGCTGTTTTTT.

In its sample, this clone was seen a few times. The chain couples TRBV7-9 to TRBJ2-3, with 7 bases fitting TRBD2. This CDR3 region has 18 residues. The junction had 17 bases not matched to a gene; V was cut back by 4 bases and J by 4 bases. Germline V lookup: CDR1 SEHNR, CDR2 FQNEAQ (reference sequence). The CDR3 loop reads CASSSPSSGLSPSDTQYF. The CDR3 DNA sequence: TGTGCCAGCAGCTCGCCTTCCTCGGGACTAAGCCCTTCAGATACGCAGTATTTT.

Only a few counts were recorded for this clone. This CDR3 is also generated by other DNA sequences in the sample. V and J are TRBV20-1 and TRBJ2-5; D uncertain. The CDR3 has 11 amino acids. The V gene's germline CDR1 is DFQATT and CDR2 SNEGSKA (reference sequence). The germline V and J ends were trimmed by 0 bases and 5 bases, with 4 bases remaining between them. The CDR3 protein is CSARDRETQYF. CDR3 DNA sequence: TGCAGTGCTAGAGATCGTGAGACCCAGTACTTC.

This clone has only a few counts. The V and J genes are TRBV2 and TRBJ1-2; 7 nucleotides match TRBD1. The V and J ends lost 3 bases and 8 bases, in that order; junction bases with no gene match: 6. Per germline, CDR1 SNHLY and CDR2 FYNNEI. The CDR3 has 13 residues. Here the CDR3 DNA reads TGTGCCAGCAGTGAGAGACAGGGCGACGGCTACACCTTC. As protein: CASSERQGDGYTF.

The J gene is TRBJ2-5, the V gene TRBV9, with TRBD2 identical over 10 bases. V was clipped by 1 base and J by 5 bases; unmatched bases: 5. This CDR3 has 15 amino acids. CDR1 and CDR2 (germline): SGDLS, YYNGEE. The CDR3 coding sequence is TGTGCCAGCAGCGTATTTGGGACTAGCGACGAGACCCAGTACTTC. As protein: CASSVFGTSDETQYF.

In this sample, this clone turned up a few times. This chain joins TRBV4-3 and TRBJ2-1; the D gene is possibly TRBD2 (6 bases). V lost 1 base and J 8 bases, leaving 12 bases between the germline ends. Germline V gene lookup returns CDR1 LGHNA and CDR2 YSLEER. The length of the CDR3 is 14 residues. This CDR3 is CASSQGGLRDEQFF. The CDR3 DNA sequence: TGCGCCAGCAGCCAAGGGGGACTCAGGGATGAGCAGTTCTTC.

The table lists this clone with a few counts. This chain links TRBV11-2 with TRBJ2-2; D is undetermined. Trimming stripped 4 bases from V and 1 base from J, with 10 bases between. The V gene's germline CDR1 is SGHAT and CDR2 FQNNGV. The CDR3 totals 15 residues. The CDR3 DNA sequence: TGTGCCAGCAGCTCTTTTACGGTGAACACCGGGGAGCTGTTTTTT. Translating it yields CASSSFTVNTGELFF. Combining the CDR3 with reference TRBV11-2 and TRBJ2-2 gives the whole variable domain EAGVAQSPRYKIIEKRQSVAFWCNPISGHATLYWYQQILGQGPKLLIQFQNNGVVDDSQLPKDRFSAERLKGVDSTLKIQPAKLEDSAVYLCASSSFTVNTGELFFGEGSRLTVL.

Only a few counts were recorded for this clone. The chain is built from TRBV7-9 and TRBJ1-3, with 7 bases matching TRBD1. The CDR3 is made up of 14 amino acids. Germline CDR1 reads SEHNR; CDR2 reads FQNEAQ (reference sequence). The V gene end was trimmed by 6 bases and the J gene end by 4 bases; junction bases not matched to a gene: 6. CDR3 DNA: TGTGCCAGCAGTCCGCAGGGGGTCGGAAACACCATATATTTT. This sequence encodes CASSPQGVGNTIYF.

The gene calls are TRBV5-1 and TRBJ2-5, with 7 bases identical to TRBD1. The CDR3 spans 17 residues. CDR1 and CDR2 (germline): SGHRS, YFSETQ. V was pared by 1 base and J by 5 bases, with 14 bases of the junction left unmatched. The CDR3 region is CASSLSPGQPSWETQYF. Written as DNA, the CDR3 is TGCGCCAGCAGCTTGTCCCCGGGACAGCCAAGTTGGGAGACCCAGTACTTC.

In this sample, this clone turned up a few times. The chain has TRBV5-6 and TRBJ1-6, with TRBD1 matching over 8 bases. Losses at the gene ends were 4 bases for V and 9 bases for J; bases not matched to a gene: 12. Per the germline V gene, CDR1 is SGHDT and CDR2 is YYEEEE. This CDR3 is built from 16 residues. The CDR3 loop is CASSTQGASQRSPLHF. The CDR3 nucleotides are TGTGCCAGCAGCACGCAGGGGGCAAGTCAACGTTCACCCCTCCACTTT. The full variable domain, rest sourced from reference TRBV5-6 and TRBJ1-6, is DAGVTQSPTHLIKTRGQQVTLRCSPKSGHDTVSWYQQALGQGPQFIFQYYEEEERQRGNFPDRFSGHQFPNYSSELNVNALLLGDSALYLCASSTQGASQRSPLHFGNGTRLTVT.